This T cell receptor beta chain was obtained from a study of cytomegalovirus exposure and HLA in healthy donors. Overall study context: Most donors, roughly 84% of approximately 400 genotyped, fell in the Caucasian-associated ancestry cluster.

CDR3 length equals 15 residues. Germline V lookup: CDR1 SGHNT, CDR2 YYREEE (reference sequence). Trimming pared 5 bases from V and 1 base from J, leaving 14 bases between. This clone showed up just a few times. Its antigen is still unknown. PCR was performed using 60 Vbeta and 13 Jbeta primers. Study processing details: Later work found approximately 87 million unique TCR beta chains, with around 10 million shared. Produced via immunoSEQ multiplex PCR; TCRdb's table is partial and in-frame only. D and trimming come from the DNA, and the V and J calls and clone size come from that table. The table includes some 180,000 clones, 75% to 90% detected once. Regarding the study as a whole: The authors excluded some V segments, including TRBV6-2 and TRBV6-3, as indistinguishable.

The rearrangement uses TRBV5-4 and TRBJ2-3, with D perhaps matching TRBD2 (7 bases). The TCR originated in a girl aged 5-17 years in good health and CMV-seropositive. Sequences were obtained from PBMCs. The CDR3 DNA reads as TGTGCCAGCAGTTACAGGGAGGGGGGCACAGATACGCAGTATTTT. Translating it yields CASSYREGGTDTQYF.